One sample yielded the 10 T cell receptor beta chains listed below, sequenced in a study of lymphopenia after photon versus proton radiotherapy (dated by TCRdb to about 2019). The library was made by the immunoSEQ multiplex PCR assay. In TCRdb, the immuneACCESS table is reduced to in-frame sequences with V and J assigned. These tables do not hold every clone; where another copy was compared, an unresolved V gene accounts for under half, and the others remain unexplained. The sample table contains 65,000 to 70,000 clones; only one count was recorded for approximately 90% of them. 2.5% to 3% of the sample belongs to the ten largest clones. The sample in question was peripheral blood, obtained from a patient treated with photon-based radiotherapy. These receptor sequences come from a woman aged 70-85 years with pancreatic cancer.

By share, this clone ranks as medium-sized (0.01 to 0.1%). V is TRBV5-6 and J is TRBJ1-2; TRBD1 agrees at 9 bases. The CDR3 runs to 14 residues. V was pared by 5 bases and J by 4 bases, with 6 bases of the junction left unmatched. CDR1 and CDR2 (germline): SGHDT, YYEEEE. CDR3 DNA: TGTGCCAGCAGTAAAGGACAGGGGATCTATGGCTACACCTTC. This translates into CASSKGQGIYGYTF. The entire variable domain, with the rest obtained from reference TRBV5-6 and TRBJ1-2, is as follows: DAGVTQSPTHLIKTRGQQVTLRCSPKSGHDTVSWYQQALGQGPQFIFQYYEEEERQRGNFPDRFSGHQFPNYSSELNVNALLLGDSALYLCASSKGQGIYGYTFGSGTRLTVV.

The rearrangement uses TRBV9 and TRBJ2-3; D remains unclear. V lost 3 bases and J 4 bases, leaving 9 bases between the germline ends. This CDR3 has 13 amino acids. CDR1 is SGDLS and CDR2 is YYNGEE in the germline V gene. CDR3 nucleotide sequence: TGTGCCAGCAGCGCCTCTAGTGCAGATACGCAGTATTTT. Translating gives CASSASSADTQYF.

The chain has TRBV5-1 and TRBJ2-1; 9 bases are shared with TRBD2. This CDR3 spans 15 amino acids. V dropped 2 bases and J dropped 9; count of bases not matched to a gene: 9. The V gene's germline CDR1 is SGHRS and CDR2 YFSETQ. CDR3 nucleotides: TGCGCCAGCAGCTTTGGGGCTAGCGGGATATCTGAGCAGTTCTTC. Protein product: CASSFGASGISEQFF.

A remark on this clone: One junction end does not reproduce the germline sequence, and a read error may be involved. J is TRBJ1-4 and V is TRBV12-5, with a possible D match to TRBD1 (5 bases). The CDR3 runs to 17 residues. Germline-derived CDR1 and CDR2 are LGHNT and FRNRAP. The CDR3 here is CASGLVVSGGENTGEGF. The DNA of the CDR3 is TGTGCTAGTGGTTTGGTAGTATCTGGGGGGGAGAACACTGGGGAAGGTTTT.

The V gene is TRBV29-1, the J gene TRBJ1-5; no reliable D call. Germline V gene sequence: CDR1 SQVTM, CDR2 ANQGSEA. V was pared by 7 bases and J by 4 bases, with 11 bases between. The CDR3 loop spans 12 amino acids. The CDR3 DNA is TGCAGCGCCGGTTGGGAGAATCAGCCCCAGCATTTT. It codes for CSAGWENQPQHF.

The chain employs TRBV6-1 and TRBJ2-3, with D possibly TRBD1 on 6 matching bases. Deletions cut 7 bases from V and 4 bases from J, with 18 bases between. CDR1 is MNHNS, CDR2 SASEGT, per germline. CDR3 length: 15 amino acids. The CDR3 sequence: CASTRTDTGPDTQYF. The CDR3 coding sequence is TGTGCCAGCACCAGAACGGATACAGGGCCAGATACGCAGTATTTT.

This clone turned up a few times. The chain couples TRBV5-1 to TRBJ2-5; TRBD2 matches 7 bases. The tail of the sequence fits TRBJ2-7 better, so the J call may be wrong. The CDR3 consists of 14 residues. Germline CDR1 is SGHRS and CDR2 is YFSETQ. CDR3 coding DNA: TGCGCCAGCAGCGTAAGCGGGAACTCCTACGAGCAGTACTTC. It encodes CASSVSGNSYEQYF.

The rearrangement joins TRBV28 to TRBJ2-7; possibly TRBD1 for D (6 bases). The CDR3 has 15 amino acids. V lost 3 bases to trimming and J lost 7 bases, with 19 bases between them. The V gene's germline CDR1 is MDHEN and CDR2 SYDVKM. The CDR3 nucleotides are TGTGCCAGCAGTTTCGGTCAGGGGCCGCCGGGGGAGCAGTACTTC. This gives the protein CASSFGQGPPGEQYF.

V usage is TRBV11-2 and J usage is TRBJ1-2; D uncertain. Germline V CDR1 and CDR2: SGHAT, FQNNGV. V was pared by 2 bases and J by 7 bases, with 11 bases between. The CDR3 consists of 13 residues. CDR3 DNA sequence: TGTGCCAGCAGCTTATGGGGAGACGGTGGCTACACCTTC. Its protein product is CASSLWGDGGYTF.

This clone was observed once. The gene calls are TRBV6-4 and TRBJ2-1, with D maybe TRBD2 (5 bases). The V gene lost 0 bases and the J gene lost 8 bases, with 5 bases spanning the gap. The CDR3 contains 12 residues. Germline CDR1 MRHNA, CDR2 SNTAGT. The DNA for the CDR3 is TGTGCCAGCAGTGACTCAGCGGATGAGCAGTTCTTC. It is translated as CASSDSADEQFF.